This entry is about one TCR beta chain. Its matching antigen is unknown. The sample originates from a study of shared clonotypes between healthy human individuals. Study background: CD8 memory received one plate per donor, CD8 naive two, CD4 memory three and CD4 naive three.

Germline trimming cut 2 bases from V and 4 bases from J; bases unmatched to any gene: 6. This CDR3 region has 15 residues. In germline, CDR1 is SGHVS, CDR2 FQNEAQ. Study processing details: ImmunoSEQ supplied junction-only sequences lacking quality scores, so filtering was different. Sequenced by immunoSEQ multiplex PCR; TCRdb stores in-frame clones only, minus some. V, J and clone size were drawn from that table, and D and trimming were deduced from the DNA. The table lists 1.4 million or so clones, about 98.5% of them singletons. Overall study findings and caveats: Donor scarcity curtailed the genetic and exposure-history diversity represented herein. Larger richness was generally estimated for naive than memory subsets.

Sequencing was performed on naive CD4+ T cells sorted from blood. The subset was: CD45RA+ positively selected. The chain recombines TRBV7-8 with TRBJ1-1, with 8 bases fitting TRBD1. The clonotype was recovered from a man younger than 40 in good health. The CDR3 DNA reads TGTGCCAGCAGCTTATCAGGGGGCAAATCCACTGAAGCTTTCTTT. It translates to CASSLSGGKSTEAFF.